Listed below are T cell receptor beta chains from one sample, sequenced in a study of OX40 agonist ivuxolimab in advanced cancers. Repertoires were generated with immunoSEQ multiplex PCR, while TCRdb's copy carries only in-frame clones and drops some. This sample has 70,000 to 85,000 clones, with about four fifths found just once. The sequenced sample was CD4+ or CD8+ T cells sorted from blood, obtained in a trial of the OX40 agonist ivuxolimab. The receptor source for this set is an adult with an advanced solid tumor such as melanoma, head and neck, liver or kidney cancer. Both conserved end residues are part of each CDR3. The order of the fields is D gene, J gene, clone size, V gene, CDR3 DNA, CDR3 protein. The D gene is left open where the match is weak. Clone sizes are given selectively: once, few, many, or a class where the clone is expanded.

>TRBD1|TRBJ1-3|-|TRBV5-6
TGTGCCAGCAGCTTGCGGACAGGGCCTGGAAACACCATATATTTT
CASSLRTGPGNTIYF
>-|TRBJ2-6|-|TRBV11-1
TGTGCCAGCAGCTTACCGCGACTGGCCGGGGCCAACGTCCTGACTTTC
CASSLPRLAGANVLTF
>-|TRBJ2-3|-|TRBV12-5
TGTGCTAGTGGTTTGTGGGGCCGGGGCACAGATACGCAGTATTTT
CASGLWGRGTDTQYF
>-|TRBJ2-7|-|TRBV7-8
TGTGCCAGCAGCTTAGACATACCGGGACCCCGTACGCAGTACTTC
CASSLDIPGPRTQYF
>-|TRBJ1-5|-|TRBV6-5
TGTGCCAGCAGACAGGGATTGCAGCCCCAGCATTTT
CASRQGLQPQHF
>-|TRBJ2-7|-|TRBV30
TGTGCCTGGAGTTGGGTCAGTTACGAGCAGTACTTC
CAWSWVSYEQYF
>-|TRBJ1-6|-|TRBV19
TGTGCCAGTAAATCGGCGGAAAGCTCCTATAATTCACCCCTCCACTTT
CASKSAESSYNSPLHF
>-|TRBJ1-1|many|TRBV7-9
TGTGCCAGCAGCTTAGGACAATACACTGAAGCTTTCTTT
CASSLGQYTEAFF
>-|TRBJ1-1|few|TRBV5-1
TGCGCCAGCAGCTTGGTCCTACAGGGTCCTTACACTGAAGCTTTCTTT
CASSLVLQGPYTEAFF
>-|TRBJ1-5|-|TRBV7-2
TGTGCCAGCAGCCCCTCTAGAGTGGTCGGGAGCCCCCAGCATTTT
CASSPSRVVGSPQHF
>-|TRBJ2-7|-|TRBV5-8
TGTGCCAGCAGCTCGGGGGACAGAGCCTACGAGCAGTACTTC
CASSSGDRAYEQYF
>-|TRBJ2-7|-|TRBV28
TGTGCCAGCAGTTTAGTGGGGACCTCCTACGAGCAGTACTTC
CASSLVGTSYEQYF
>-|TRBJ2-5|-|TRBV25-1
TGTGCCAGCAGTGAGGCCCGGGTCGGCGAGACCCAGTACTTC
CASSEARVGETQYF
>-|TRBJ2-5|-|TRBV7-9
TGTGCCAGCACCCATCCTACAGGGCAAGAGACCCAGTACTTC
CASTHPTGQETQYF
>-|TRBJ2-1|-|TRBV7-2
TGTGCCAGCAGACCCGAGGGGAGGAGTAATGAGCAGTTCTTC
CASRPEGRSNEQFF
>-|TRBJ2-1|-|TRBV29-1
TGCAGCGTAACACATGACAGGTTGGAGCAGTTCTTC
CSVTHDRLEQFF
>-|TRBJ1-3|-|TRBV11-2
TGTGCCGTTGCGACCTCTGGAAACACCATATATTTT
CAVATSGNTIYF
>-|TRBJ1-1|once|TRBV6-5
TGTGCCAGCAGTCCGGCGTTGGGGTACACTGAAGCTTTCTTT
CASSPALGYTEAFF
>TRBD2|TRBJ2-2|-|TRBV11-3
TGTGCCAGCAGCTCCCGGGGGGGTCCCGGGGAGCTGTTTTTT
CASSSRGGPGELFF
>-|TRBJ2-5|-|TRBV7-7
TGTGCCAGCAGCCGTGGGGGGCTCGGGGAGACCCAGTACTTC
CASSRGGLGETQYF
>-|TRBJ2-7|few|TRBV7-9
TGTGCCAGCAGCGAATACACGACAGGAGACTACGAGCAGTACTTC
CASSEYTTGDYEQYF
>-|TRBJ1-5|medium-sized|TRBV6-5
TGTGCCAGCAGCCGCGACGGTAATCAGCCCCAGCATTTT
CASSRDGNQPQHF
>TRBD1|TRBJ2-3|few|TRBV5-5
TGTGCCAGCAGCACCACCATAACACAGGGGAGAGATACGCAGTATTTT
CASSTTITQGRDTQYF
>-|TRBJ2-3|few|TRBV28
TGTGCCAGCACCCCCTTGGAGGTCCTGGTGACAGATACGCAGTATTTT
CASTPLEVLVTDTQYF
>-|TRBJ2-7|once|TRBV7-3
TGTGCCAGCAGCTCCGCGTTCGGGGCCGAGCAGTACTTC
CASSSAFGAEQYF
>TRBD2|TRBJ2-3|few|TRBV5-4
TGTGCCAGCAGAACGGGACTAGCGGGAAGGAGCACAGATACGCAGTATTTT
CASRTGLAGRSTDTQYF
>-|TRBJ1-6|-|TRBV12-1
TGTGCCAGCAGCCAGACGGGACAGTCGAGCTCCTATAATTCACCCCTCCACTTT
CASSQTGQSSSYNSPLHF
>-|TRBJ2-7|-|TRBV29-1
TGCAGTGTTACTACCGTGGGGGTAGGGGAGCAGTACTTC
CSVTTVGVGEQYF
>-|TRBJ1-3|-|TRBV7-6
TGTGCCAGCACCGCCGCAGGGACCCTGGGAGGAAACACCATATATTTT
CASTAAGTLGGNTIYF
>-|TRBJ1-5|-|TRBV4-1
TGCGCCAGCAGAGCGACCGGTAGCAATCAGCCCCAGCATTTT
CASRATGSNQPQHF
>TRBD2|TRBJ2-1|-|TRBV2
TGTGCCAGCAGGGGACTAGTGGCTACTGATGAGCAGTTCTTC
CASRGLVATDEQFF
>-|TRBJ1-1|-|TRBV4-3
TGCGCCAGCAGCCAAAACTGGGGGTATAACGAAGCTTTCTTT
CASSQNWGYNEAFF
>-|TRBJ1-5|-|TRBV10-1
TGCGCCAGCAGTGACAAGATCCGTCAGCCCCAGCATTTT
CASSDKIRQPQHF
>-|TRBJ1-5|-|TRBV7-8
TGTGCCAGCAGCTTAGGGAATCAGCCCCAGCATTTT
CASSLGNQPQHF
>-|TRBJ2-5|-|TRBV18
TGTGCCAGCTCACTTAAGGGGGAGACCCAGTACTTC
CASSLKGETQYF
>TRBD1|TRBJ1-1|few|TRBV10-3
TGTGCCATCAGCGATGCAGGGGGAAGGGGGACTGAAGCTTTCTTT
CAISDAGGRGTEAFF
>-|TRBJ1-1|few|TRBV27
TGTGCCAGCAGTTTATTGGGGACACGACCGTTTTCGATGAACACTGAAGCTTTCTTT
CASSLLGTRPFSMNTEAFF
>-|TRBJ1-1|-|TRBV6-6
TGTGCCAGCAGTCCTCCACCGGGTCAGGACACTGAAGCTTTCTTT
CASSPPPGQDTEAFF
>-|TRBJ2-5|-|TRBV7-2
TGTGCCAGCAGCTTATTTAAGGAGTTGGAGACCCAGTACTTC
CASSLFKELETQYF
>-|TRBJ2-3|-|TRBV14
TGTGCCAGCAGCCAAGGGCTTCAGGGGACGCAGTATTTT
CASSQGLQGTQYF
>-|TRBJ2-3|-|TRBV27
TGTGCCAGCGGTTCGGGTATGGGCACAGATACGCAGTATTTT
CASGSGMGTDTQYF
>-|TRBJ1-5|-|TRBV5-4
TGTGCCAGCAGAACGAGGGCAGGCCCCGCGTATCAGCCCCAGCATTTT
CASRTRAGPAYQPQHF
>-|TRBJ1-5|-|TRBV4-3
TGCGCCAGCAGCCAAGATTTAATGGCTCAGCCCCAGCATTTT
CASSQDLMAQPQHF
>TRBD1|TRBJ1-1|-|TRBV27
TGTGCCAGCAGTTTTATATCCAGGGGGCGTTATTCTACTGAAGCTTTCTTT
CASSFISRGRYSTEAFF
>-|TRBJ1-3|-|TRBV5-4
TGTGCCAGCAGCTTACAGGGTTCGGGAAACACCATATATTTT
CASSLQGSGNTIYF
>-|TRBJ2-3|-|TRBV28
TGTGCCAGCAGTTTCGGACTCTCCACAGATACGCAGTATTTT
CASSFGLSTDTQYF